These 27 T cell receptor beta chains were all obtained from the same sample, sequenced in a study of breast tumors, draining lymph nodes, adjacent tissues. Samples came from axillary lymph nodes draining the breast cancer. TCRdb passed the multiplex PCR reads through MiXCR, listing each CDR3 protein once. The sample has about 130,000 distinct CDR3 sequences; 21% are singletons. The material sequenced was axillary lymph node tissue. These receptors were taken from a female donor with breast cancer. Some clones in this sample may be carry-over from other donors' samples.

Points on this clonotype: One base away lies a much larger clone, so this may be a sequencing read error. The chain employs TRBV9 and TRBJ2-2; D is possibly TRBD1 or TRBD2 (5 bases each). The V gene lost 5 bases and the J gene lost 4 bases, with 12 bases spanning the gap. Germline CDR1 is SGDLS and CDR2 is YYNGEE. The CDR3 has 14 amino acids. CDR3 region: CASSGFGATGELFF. CDR3 in DNA: TGTGCCAGCAGTGGGTTCGGGGCCACCGGGGAGCTGTTTTTT.

A remark on this clonotype: The CDR3 end shows no conserved phenylalanine or tryptophan, and so a read error is likely. This chain uses TRBV6-5 with TRBJ2-3; 9 bases match TRBD2. Trimming cost V 4 bases and J 2 bases; bases outside gene matches: 4. This CDR3 is built from 15 residues. The germline V gene encodes CDR1 MNHEY and CDR2 SVGAGI. CDR3 sequence (DNA): TGTGCCAGCAGTTCTAGGACTAGCGCCACAGATACGCAGTATCTT. Its protein is CASSSRTSATDTQYL.

This clonotype has just one count. A much larger clone lies one base from this, so it may be a read error. This sequence joins TRBV27 and TRBJ2-6, with 8 bases identical to TRBD1. From germline, CDR1 is MNHEY and CDR2 SMNVEV (reference sequence). The CDR3 has 19 amino acids. The CDR3 region is CASSSSPTGVYSGANVLPF. Here the CDR3 DNA reads TGTGCCAGCAGTTCATCGCCGACAGGGGTATACTCTGGGGCCAACGTCCTGCCTTTC.

About this clonotype: A single base separates this from a much larger clone, so it may be a read error. In this CDR3 the conserved last residue, phenylalanine or tryptophan, is missing, so a read error is likely. The chain combines TRBV20-1 with TRBJ2-1; the match to TRBD1 covers 8 bases. The J segment lost 3 bases and the V segment lost 7 bases, leaving 5 bases of the junction unmatched. The CDR3 runs to 13 residues. The V gene's germline CDR1 is DFQATT and CDR2 SNEGSKA (reference sequence). CDR3 bases: TGCAGTGTTTCGGGACAGGACTACAATGAGCAGTTCCTC. Its protein is CSVSGQDYNEQFL.

This clonotype appeared many times. The chain joins TRBV12-3 or TRBV12-4 to TRBJ1-2; D not certain. The CDR3 contains 14 residues. V lost 1 base, J lost 4 bases, and 10 bases lay in between. The CDR3 DNA is TGTGCCAGCAGTTTAGAGACAAGGACCTATGGCTACACCTTC. Its protein is CASSLETRTYGYTF.

This clonotype occurred many times. Here the CDR3 reads CASSLRSSGRYGEQYF. In DNA form, the CDR3 reads TGTGCCAGCAGCTTAAGATCTAGCGGGAGATATGGCGAGCAGTACTTC. The chain carries TRBV7-2 and TRBJ2-7; TRBD2 agrees at 10 bases. The CDR3 covers 16 residues. V was clipped by 2 bases and J by 6 bases; unmatched bases: 10. In germline, CDR1 is SGHTA, CDR2 FQGNSA.

As to this clonotype: A much more abundant neighbour one base away suggests this may be a read error. J is TRBJ1-6 and V is TRBV30; D is possibly TRBD1 (5 bases). In germline, CDR1 is GTSNPN, CDR2 SVGIG (reference sequence). CDR3 length: 15 amino acids. The ends were cut back, 4 bases at V and 1 base at J, with 11 bases in the middle. CDR3: CAWNVEGSYNSPLHF. The DNA of the CDR3 is TGTGCCTGGAATGTAGAGGGGTCCTATAATTCACCCCTCCACTTT.

Comments on this clonotype: One base away lies a much larger clone, so this may be a sequencing read error. This rearrangement joins TRBV20-1 to TRBJ2-1, with 8 bases matching TRBD1. Germline loops: CDR1 DFQATT, CDR2 SNEGSKA (reference sequence). The CDR3 runs to 14 residues. CDR3 sequence reads: CGDRGISLRNEQFF. CDR3 coding DNA: TGCGGCGACAGGGGAATTAGTCTTCGGAATGAGCAGTTCTTC.

The chain links TRBV19 to TRBJ1-5; D may be TRBD1 (5 bases). CDR1 and CDR2 from the germline V gene are LNHDA and SQIVND (reference sequence). V lost 5 bases and J 11 bases, leaving 22 bases between the germline ends. CDR3 length equals 15 residues. In DNA, the CDR3 is TGTGCCAGTAGTCCCCCTGAGGGGTGGGGTCGGGCCCAGCATTTT. Protein product: CASSPPEGWGRAQHF.

V is TRBV28 and J is TRBJ2-3; D is possibly TRBD2 (6 bases). The germline gives CDR1 MDHEN, CDR2 SYDVKM. The V and J ends lost 5 bases and 4 bases respectively, with 13 bases between them. The CDR3 runs 14 residues. This CDR3 is CASSPVAVSDTQYF. The CDR3 nucleotides read TGTGCCAGCAGTCCGGTAGCGGTTTCAGATACGCAGTATTTT.

As concerns this clonotype: Since a much larger clone is just one base distant, this may be a read error. This chain links TRBV5-1 with TRBJ2-1; 9 bases align to TRBD2. CDR3 size: 18 residues. Germline CDR1 and CDR2: SGHRS and YFSETQ. Trimming took 3 bases from V and 9 from J; bases not matched to a gene: 19. For the CDR3, the DNA is TGCGCCAGCAGCTCCGGAGGGGGCGGGACTAGCCGACACAGTGAGCAGTTCTTC. Its translation is CASSSGGGGTSRHSEQFF.

About this clonotype itself: A much larger clone differs by one base, so this may be a read error. This rearrangement joins TRBV18 to TRBJ2-3; maybe TRBD1 (5 bases). The ends were cut back, 8 bases at V and 1 base at J, with 16 bases in the middle. Germline loops: CDR1 KGHSH, CDR2 LQKENI. CDR3 length: 15 residues. The CDR3 loop reads CASQQRTGRTDTQYF. The DNA for the CDR3 is TGTGCCAGCCAACAGAGAACAGGACGCACAGATACGCAGTATTTT.

This clonotype was picked up many times. This chain joins TRBV7-3 and TRBJ2-2; 13 bases map to TRBD2. The V gene end was trimmed by 5 bases and the J gene end by 5 bases; junction bases not matched to a gene: 2. The CDR3 contains 15 residues. Germline-derived CDR1 and CDR2 are SGHTA and FQGTGA. The CDR3 region is CASSRTSGRTGELFF. CDR3 bases: TGTGCCAGCAGCAGGACTAGCGGGAGAACCGGGGAGCTGTTTTTT. The full variable domain, completed using reference TRBV7-3 and TRBJ2-2, is GAGVSQTPSNKVTEKGKYVELRCDPISGHTALYWYRQSLGQGPEFLIYFQGTGAADDSGLPNDRFFAVRPEGSVSTLKIQRTERGDSAVYLCASSRTSGRTGELFFGEGSRLTVL.

In regard to this clonotype: A much more abundant neighbour one base away suggests this may be a read error. The rearrangement links TRBV9 to TRBJ1-4; TRBD1 matches 7 bases. Germline lookup yields CDR1 SGDLS and CDR2 YYNGEE. The length of the CDR3 is 15 residues. V shed 4 bases and J 10 bases; nucleotides not matched to a gene: 13. The CDR3 coding sequence is TGTGCCAGCAGCCATTTCAAGGGGGCGGGTGGAAAACTGTTTTTT. It yields the protein CASSHFKGAGGKLFF. Combining the CDR3 with reference TRBV9 and TRBJ1-4 gives the whole variable domain DSGVTQTPKHLITATGQRVTLRCSPRSGDLSVYWYQQSLDQGLQFLIQYYNGEERAKGNILERFSAQQFPDLHSELNLSSLELGDSALYFCASSHFKGAGGKLFFGSGTQLSVL.

A note on this clonotype: One junction end does not reproduce the germline sequence, and a read error may be involved. J is TRBJ2-6 and V is TRBV29-1; TRBD1 agrees at 8 bases. Germline assignment: CDR1 SQVTM and CDR2 ANQGSEA. The CDR3 totals 18 residues. The CDR3 bases are TGCAGCGTTGAAGGCCGCCAGGGGGCCGGCTCTGAGGCCAACGTCCCGACTTTC. It codes for CSVEGRQGAGSEANVPTF.

This CDR3 is CASSRDRYSYEQYF. The CDR3 nucleotides read TGTGCCAGCAGTCGGGATAGGTACTCCTACGAGCAGTACTTC. The V and J genes are TRBV2 and TRBJ2-7; D possibly corresponds to TRBD2 (5 bases). V was cut by 5 bases and J by 0 bases, with 11 bases left in between. Germline V CDR1 and CDR2: SNHLY, FYNNEI. CDR3 length: 14 residues.

Ten or more counts support this clonotype. The V and J genes are TRBV19 and TRBJ2-3; TRBD2 matches at 7 bases. Trimming at V came to 3 bases and at J to 1 base, leaving 4 bases not matched to a gene. Looked up from germline, CDR1 is LNHDA and CDR2 is SQIVND (reference sequence). The CDR3 has 15 residues. In nucleotides, the CDR3 is TGTGCCAGTAGTATGACTAGCATTCGCACAGATACGCAGTATTTT. It translates to CASSMTSIRTDTQYF.

This clonotype has a handful of counts. The rearrangement uses TRBV28 and TRBJ1-2, with 7 bases lining up with TRBD1. Unmatched junction bases numbered 14, after V lost 6 bases and J lost 7 bases. The CDR3 sequence is 15 residues long. Germline V gene sequence: CDR1 MDHEN, CDR2 SYDVKM. The CDR3 DNA reads TGTGCCAGCAGCTTAGGGGGCCCGGTCGTATCTGGCTACACCTTC. Translating it yields CASSLGGPVVSGYTF.

Comment on this clonotype: A much bigger clone sits one base away, suggesting this may be a read error. The chain employs TRBV3-1 and TRBJ2-1, with D possibly matching TRBD2 (6 bases). The germline V gene has CDR1 LGHDT and CDR2 YNNKEL (reference sequence). This CDR3 has 13 amino acids. The CDR3 DNA is TGTGCCAGCAGCCAACAATACGGGACTGAGCAGTCCTTC. Residues: CASSQQYGTEQSF.

The table lists this clonotype with many counts. The chain carries TRBV7-9 and TRBJ1-4; possible D gene TRBD1, 6 bases. CDR1 SEHNR and CDR2 FQNEAQ come from the germline V gene (reference sequence). V shed 4 bases and J shed 5 bases, with 14 bases lying between them. The CDR3 extends over 15 amino acids. In DNA, the CDR3 is TGTGCCAGCAGCTCCTGGGACAATCTCAATGAAAAACTGTTTTTT. This sequence encodes CASSSWDNLNEKLFF.

This clonotype occurred many times. The chain recombines TRBV6-5 with TRBJ2-1; no clear D. The V end lost 6 bases, the J end lost 0 bases, and 6 bases lay between the germline ends. The germline V gene encodes CDR1 MNHEY and CDR2 SVGAGI. The length of the CDR3 is 13 residues. CDR3 residues: CASSRSSYNEQFF. The DNA for the CDR3 is TGTGCCAGCAGCCGGAGCTCCTACAATGAGCAGTTCTTC.

At least ten counts were recorded for this clonotype. The rearrangement joins TRBV5-1 to TRBJ2-5, with unresolved D. Per germline, CDR1 SGHRS and CDR2 YFSETQ. This CDR3 has 14 amino acids. Trimming shortened V by 2 bases and J by 2 bases, and 10 bases separated the two germline ends. The CDR3: CASSLEPGQETQYF. The CDR3, as DNA: TGCGCCAGCAGCTTAGAGCCTGGACAAGAGACCCAGTACTTC.

This clonotype was counted ten times or more. The chain uses TRBV5-1 and TRBJ2-5; D call uncertain. The CDR3 covers 16 residues. Trimming removed 0 bases at V and 10 bases at J, with 22 bases between. Per the germline V gene, CDR1 is SGHRS and CDR2 is YFSETQ. CDR3 loop: CASSLARTTIREDQYF. CDR3 bases: TGCGCCAGCAGCTTGGCTCGGACCACCATAAGAGAAGACCAGTACTTC. The variable domain in full, completed from reference TRBV5-1 and TRBJ2-5, reads KAGVTQTPRYLIKTRGQQVTLSCSPISGHRSVSWYQQTPGQGLQFLFEYFSETQRNKGNFPGRFSGRQFSNSRSEMNVSTLELGDSALYLCASSLARTTIREDQYFGPGTRLLVL.

This clonotype was seen repeatedly, ten times or more. The chain employs TRBV19 and TRBJ1-5, with a possible D match to TRBD1 (5 bases). The germline V gene encodes CDR1 LNHDA and CDR2 SQIVND (reference sequence). The ends were cut back, 2 bases at V and 7 bases at J, with 15 bases in the middle. The CDR3 has 15 residues. CDR3 sequence: CASSINGVRGQPQHF. In DNA form, the CDR3 reads TGTGCCAGTAGTATAAACGGGGTTAGGGGACAGCCCCAGCATTTT. Together with reference TRBV19 and TRBJ1-5, the CDR3 gives the full variable domain: DGGITQSPKYLFRKEGQNVTLSCEQNLNHDAMYWYRQDPGQGLRLIYYSQIVNDFQKGDIAEGYSVSREKKESFPLTVTSAQKNPTAFYLCASSINGVRGQPQHFGDGTRLSIL.

Comment on this clonotype: This likely comes from a read error, as the CDR3 has no conserved phenylalanine or tryptophan at its end. The J gene is TRBJ2-1, the V gene TRBV11-3, with D possibly being TRBD2 (7 bases). The CDR3 has 15 amino acids. Germline lookup yields CDR1 SGHNT and CDR2 YENEEA. Trimming left V 11 bases short and J 8 bases short, with 25 bases between. In DNA form, the CDR3 reads TGTGCCTCGAGCGGGACACGTGGAATTAACGATGAGCAGTTCTCC. Its translation is CASSGTRGINDEQFS.

This clonotype has at least ten counts. The chain recombines TRBV20-1 with TRBJ2-5; tentative D call: TRBD2 (7 bases). The CDR3 has 13 residues. Germline V gives CDR1 DFQATT, CDR2 SNEGSKA (reference sequence). V lost 6 bases, J lost 7 bases, and 18 bases lay in between. In DNA form, the CDR3 reads TGCAGTGCCCCGTGGGGGGGGCAGGGGACCCAGTACTTC. The encoded protein is CSAPWGGQGTQYF.

Many counts were recorded for this clonotype. The chain recombines TRBV7-6 with TRBJ2-1; D uncertain. The CDR3 extends over 18 amino acids. The V end lost 3 bases, the J end lost 1 base, and 19 bases lay between the germline ends. CDR1 SGHVS and CDR2 FNYEAQ come from the germline V gene. CDR3 DNA sequence: TGTGCCAGCAGCTTCTCGGCGGTTGGGGAAGGGTCCTACAATGAGCAGTTCTTC. Its protein product is CASSFSAVGEGSYNEQFF.